This TCR beta chain was captured by sequencing in a study of T cell responses to AZD1222 COVID-19 vaccine. The CDR3 spans 15 residues. The germline CDR1 and CDR2 sequences are SQVTM and ANQGSEA. The ends were cut back, 6 bases at V and 0 bases at J, with 16 bases in the middle. Some clones are missing from TCRdb's copy, which holds only in-frame ones; the method was immunoSEQ multiplex PCR. Of about 60,000 clones in the sample, 86% were seen once. This clone was counted once. V and J are TRBV29-1 and TRBJ2-3, with D possibly being TRBD1 (5 bases). This sequence originates from an adult in good health. The sequenced sample was peripheral blood, obtained on day 0 of AZD1222 vaccination. The CDR3 DNA reads TGCAGCGTCCGTGGGGCGAAGGGAAGCACAGATACGCAGTATTTT. Translated, it gives CSVRGAKGSTDTQYF.